A selection of T cell receptor beta chains follows, all from one sample in a study of T cell responses to AZD1222 COVID-19 vaccine. Data came from immunoSEQ multiplex PCR; TCRdb stores just in-frame clones and leaves some out. Counted here are roughly 100,000 clones, roughly 91% occurring once; the ten biggest clones make up 45%. The material sequenced was peripheral blood, taken on day 0 of AZD1222 vaccination. The receptors were sampled from an adult in good health. The CDR3 runs from the conserved cysteine through the conserved F or W. A D gene is named only where the DNA matches it firmly. Size values are once, few and many counts, or a class for expanded clones, and some rows have none.

v_call	clone_size	d_call	j_call	cdr3_aa	cdr3_nt
TRBV27	.	.	TRBJ1-5	CASSLGGGNQPQHF	TGTGCCAGCAGTTTAGGGGGTGGCAATCAGCCCCAGCATTTT
TRBV15	.	.	TRBJ1-2	CATSREREGTYGYTF	TGTGCCACCAGCAGAGAACGAGAGGGAACCTATGGCTACACCTTC
TRBV27	.	TRBD1	TRBJ1-5	CASKEGGGRSNQPQHF	TGTGCCAGCAAAGAAGGAGGGGGCAGGAGCAATCAGCCCCAGCATTTT
TRBV6-5	.	.	TRBJ2-7	CASRPFGIAYEQYF	TGTGCCAGCAGGCCTTTCGGGATAGCATACGAGCAGTACTTC
TRBV5-8	.	TRBD1	TRBJ2-7	CASSYGTGSYEQYF	TGTGCCAGCAGCTACGGGACAGGCTCCTACGAGCAGTACTTC
TRBV5-6	once	.	TRBJ2-1	CASSYTRYNEQFF	TGTGCCAGCAGCTACACAAGATACAATGAGCAGTTCTTC
TRBV7-9	.	.	TRBJ2-7	CASSQRNNYEQYF	TGTGCCAGCAGCCAACGGAACAACTACGAGCAGTACTTC
TRBV19	.	.	TRBJ2-7	CASSRVSSYEQYF	TGTGCCAGTAGTCGGGTGAGCTCCTACGAGCAGTACTTC
TRBV6-1	.	.	TRBJ2-5	CASSEWETQYF	TGTGCCAGCAGTGAATGGGAGACCCAGTACTTC
TRBV10-3	.	TRBD1	TRBJ2-1	CAISGPGTGAYNEQFF	TGTGCCATCAGTGGCCCCGGGACAGGGGCCTACAATGAGCAGTTCTTC
TRBV18	.	.	TRBJ1-5	CASSQGSDGNQPQHF	TGTGCCAGCTCACAGGGGTCGGACGGCAATCAGCCCCAGCATTTT
TRBV6-5	.	TRBD2	TRBJ2-3	CASRVAGSTDTQYF	TGTGCCAGCAGGGTAGCGGGAAGCACAGATACGCAGTATTTT
TRBV19	.	.	TRBJ1-2	CASSPTQLYTGRYGYTF	TGTGCCAGTAGCCCGACTCAGCTCTACACGGGGAGGTATGGCTACACCTTC
TRBV19	.	.	TRBJ1-1	CASTIGSGENTEAFF	TGTGCCAGTACAATAGGGTCAGGAGAGAACACTGAAGCTTTCTTT
TRBV3-1/TRBV3-2	.	TRBD1	TRBJ1-4	CASSRTISPGGAGRLFF	TGTGCCAGCAGCCGCACAATCTCGCCAGGGGGCGCGGGTCGACTGTTTTTT
TRBV14	.	TRBD1	TRBJ2-7	CASSQDRKGPGEQYF	TGTGCCAGCAGCCAGGACAGGAAAGGACCCGGCGAGCAGTACTTC
TRBV6-2/TRBV6-3	.	.	TRBJ1-1	CASSYSSQGTEAFF	TGTGCCAGCAGTTACTCGAGCCAGGGGACTGAAGCTTTCTTT
TRBV5-1	.	.	TRBJ1-5	CASSLGTGNQPQHF	TGCGCCAGCAGCCTCGGGACGGGCAATCAGCCCCAGCATTTT
TRBV9	.	TRBD1	TRBJ1-6	CASSPGTGQGPLHF	TGTGCCAGCAGCCCGGGGACAGGGCAGGGGCCCCTCCACTTT
TRBV7-6	.	TRBD1	TRBJ1-2	CASSPRDSNYGYTF	TGTGCCAGCAGCCCCCGGGACAGTAACTATGGCTACACCTTC
TRBV6-2/TRBV6-3	.	.	TRBJ2-3	CASSYVRITDTQYF	TGTGCCAGCAGTTACGTGCGGATCACAGATACGCAGTATTTT
TRBV3-1/TRBV3-2	.	.	TRBJ2-2	CASSQQGQGYTGELFF	TGTGCCAGCAGCCAGCAAGGCCAGGGGTACACCGGGGAGCTGTTTTTT
TRBV3-1/TRBV3-2	.	.	TRBJ2-2	CASSQGKGRKYTGQLFF	TGTGCCAGCAGCCAAGGGAAGGGTAGAAAATACACTGGGCAGCTGTTTTTT
TRBV15	.	TRBD2	TRBJ2-3	CATSRDHPTSATQYF	TGTGCCACCAGCAGAGATCACCCCACTAGCGCGACGCAGTATTTT
TRBV4-3	.	.	TRBJ2-7	CASSQDRTAGYEQYF	TGCGCCAGCAGCCAAGACAGAACGGCAGGCTACGAGCAGTACTTC
TRBV5-6	.	.	TRBJ1-5	CASSWGPHSNQPQHF	TGTGCCAGCAGCTGGGGACCACATAGCAATCAGCCCCAGCATTTT
TRBV5-5	few	.	TRBJ1-5	CASSDDRLNQPQHF	TGTGCCAGCAGCGACGACAGGCTCAATCAGCCCCAGCATTTT
TRBV5-1	.	TRBD1	TRBJ1-2	CASSLGRTGSTNYGYTF	TGCGCCAGCAGCTTGGGTAGGACAGGTTCTACTAACTATGGCTACACCTTC
TRBV19	.	TRBD2	TRBJ2-1	CASSINPAGAAEQFF	TGTGCCAGTAGTATAAATCCAGCGGGAGCCGCTGAGCAGTTCTTC
TRBV28	few	.	TRBJ2-7	CASSSTVLPFYEQYF	TGTGCCAGCAGCAGCACGGTTCTCCCCTTTTACGAGCAGTACTTC
TRBV5-8	.	.	TRBJ2-3	CASSFGGGKTDTQYF	TGTGCCAGCAGCTTTGGAGGGGGTAAGACAGATACGCAGTATTTT
TRBV5-1	few	.	TRBJ2-1	CASSLGGSGSYNEQFF	TGCGCCAGCAGCTTGGGAGGGTCGGGCTCCTACAATGAGCAGTTCTTC
TRBV3-1/TRBV3-2	.	.	TRBJ1-1	CASSQGGAKSAFF	TGTGCCAGCAGCCAAGGTGGGGCCAAGTCAGCTTTCTTT
TRBV30	.	.	TRBJ2-7	CAWSRHPYEQYF	TGTGCCTGGAGTCGTCACCCTTACGAGCAGTACTTC
TRBV28	.	TRBD1	TRBJ2-7	CASRRQGAAYEQYF	TGTGCCAGCAGAAGACAGGGGGCAGCCTACGAGCAGTACTTC
TRBV20-1	.	.	TRBJ1-5	CSASHSNQPQHF	TGCAGTGCTAGTCATAGCAATCAGCCCCAGCATTTT
TRBV18	.	TRBD2	TRBJ2-3	CASSGTSGSGTDTQYF	TGTGCCAGCTCAGGGACTAGCGGGAGTGGCACAGATACGCAGTATTTT